The present TCR beta chain was sequenced within a study of T cell responses to AZD1222 COVID-19 vaccine. This clone has just one count. Its matching antigen is unknown. Findings and caveats of the study: Spike as a whole was targeted by vaccine-associated CD4 TCRs, dominant at 160-218 and 743-854. Nearly half of spike-specific TCRs reportedly target unmutated variant regions. Spike-specific TCR breadth and depth went up after people got two AZD1222 doses. White British donors predominated, females outnumbered males, and clonal diversity was possibly underestimated.

V shed 2 bases and J shed 4 bases, with 18 bases lying between them. Germline loops: CDR1 SGHRS, CDR2 YFSETQ. The CDR3 is 16 amino acids. The data were produced by immunoSEQ multiplex PCR, yet TCRdb's version contains in-frame clones alone and is incomplete. Here the sample spans about 110,000 clones, about 92% being singletons. The rearrangement links TRBV5-1 to TRBJ1-1, with D uncertain. The receptor was isolated from an adult in good health. Sequences were derived from peripheral blood, sampled on day 0 of MenACWY control vaccination. In DNA, the CDR3 is TGCGCCAGCAGCTTCTCCCGGACGGGGAGAAGCACTGAAGCTTTCTTT. Its protein product is CASSFSRTGRSTEAFF.